Presented here are 14 T cell receptor beta chains from one specimen sequenced in a study of beta chain features in type 1 diabetes. Reverse transcribing all isolated RNA meant expressed TCRB transcripts were sequenced. TCRdb's table, derived via immunoSEQ multiplex PCR, lists solely in-frame clones and lacks some. This table has 400,000 to 600,000 clones, roughly 30% appearing once. The sequencing input was naive CD4+ T cells from blood. These receptors all come from a man between 18 and 29 years old in good health.

This clone was observed a handful of times. The chain links TRBV30 to TRBJ1-1; the match to TRBD1 covers 9 bases. The V gene end was trimmed by 7 bases and the J gene end by 10 bases; junction bases not matched to a gene: 10. This CDR3 has 12 amino acids. Germline-derived CDR1 and CDR2 are GTSNPN and SVGIG (reference sequence). The CDR3 loop is CASRDRVPVAFF. The DNA of the CDR3 is TGTGCCTCAAGGGACAGGGTTCCCGTAGCTTTCTTT.

The chain links TRBV15 to TRBJ2-1; 7 positions agree with TRBD2. Germline V gene lookup returns CDR1 LNHNV and CDR2 YYDKDF (reference sequence). Unmatched junction bases numbered 6, after V lost 0 bases and J lost 4 bases. This CDR3 has 16 amino acids. The CDR3 nucleotides are TGTGCCACCAGCAGAGATCTTGCTAGCGGTTACAATGAGCAGTTCTTC. Translating gives CATSRDLASGYNEQFF.

Points on this clone: The identical CDR3 is also encoded by other nucleotide sequences in the sample. The chain employs TRBV30 and TRBJ2-5; D may be TRBD2 (5 bases). Germline V lookup: CDR1 GTSNPN, CDR2 SVGIG (reference sequence). V was pared by 0 bases and J by 2 bases, with 7 bases between. CDR3 size: 13 residues. The CDR3 is CAWSVRTQETQYF. The DNA of the CDR3 is TGTGCCTGGAGTGTAAGGACTCAAGAGACCCAGTACTTC.

This clone was seen more than once but under ten times. V usage is TRBV6-1 and J usage is TRBJ2-3; 11 positions match TRBD2. The CDR3 covers 13 residues. Germline V gene lookup returns CDR1 MNHNS and CDR2 SASEGT. J was trimmed by 5 bases and V by 8 bases; bases with no gene match: 3. The CDR3 DNA reads TGTGCCAGCTCTAGCGGGAGGCAAGATACGCAGTATTTT. Translation gives CASSSGRQDTQYF.

This clone came up a few times. The chain links TRBV11-2 to TRBJ2-3; TRBD2 aligns across 11 bases. From germline, CDR1 is SGHAT and CDR2 FQNNGV. The CDR3 extends over 19 amino acids. Losses at the gene ends were 5 bases for V and 0 bases for J; bases not matched to a gene: 13. CDR3 DNA sequence: TGTGCCAGCAGCCCGATTAGCGGGAGGGCCTCTATTAGCACAGATACGCAGTATTTT. It is translated as CASSPISGRASISTDTQYF.

The rearrangement uses TRBV7-2 and TRBJ2-7; 7 positions agree with TRBD1. CDR1 SGHTA and CDR2 FQGNSA come from the germline V gene. V lost 3 bases to trimming and J lost 4 bases; unmatched junction nucleotides: 6. This CDR3 comprises 14 residues. The DNA of the CDR3 is TGTGCCAGCAGCTTTGCACAGGGGACATACGAGCAGTACTTC. Its protein product is CASSFAQGTYEQYF.

This clone was detected a few times. This chain joins TRBV25-1 and TRBJ2-1; 8 positions agree with TRBD1. The CDR3 sequence is 15 residues long. The V gene's germline CDR1 is MGHDK and CDR2 SYGVNS. V was clipped by 1 base and J by 8 bases; unmatched bases: 7. In DNA form, the CDR3 reads TGTGCCAGCAGTGAATCCGGCAGGGGGCCCGATGAGCAGTTCTTC. This translates into CASSESGRGPDEQFF.

This clone was found a few times. The chain recombines TRBV4-2 with TRBJ2-7; either TRBD1 or TRBD2 may supply D (5 bases each). The CDR3 runs to 16 residues. The V and J ends lost 1 base and 3 bases respectively, with 16 bases between them. Germline V gene lookup returns CDR1 LGHNA and CDR2 YNFKEQ. The CDR3, as DNA: TGTGCCAGCAGCCAAGGAGCGGCAGGGAGTATCTACGAGCAGTACTTC. Its protein product is CASSQGAAGSIYEQYF.

This rearrangement joins TRBV4-1 to TRBJ2-1; 7 positions agree with TRBD2. The CDR3 loop spans 16 amino acids. V lost 7 bases, J lost 1 base, and 10 bases stayed unmatched. Per germline, CDR1 MGHRA and CDR2 YSYEKL. The CDR3 DNA sequence: TGCGCCAGCAACCCGGGGAGCGGGGTTTCCTACAATGAGCAGTTCTTC. This gives the protein CASNPGSGVSYNEQFF.

V and J are TRBV7-2 and TRBJ2-2; 10 bases map to TRBD2. Germline values: CDR1 SGHTA, CDR2 FQGNSA. V was pared by 6 bases and J by 4 bases, with 5 bases of the junction left unmatched. The CDR3 covers 15 residues. CDR3 sequence: CASSPVAGGTGELFF. The CDR3 DNA reads as TGTGCCAGCAGTCCCGTAGCGGGAGGCACCGGGGAGCTGTTTTTT. The full variable domain, its missing parts supplied by reference TRBV7-2 and TRBJ2-2, is GAGVSQSPSNKVTEKGKDVELRCDPISGHTALYWYRQSLGQGLEFLIYFQGNSAPDKSGLPSDRFSAERTGGSVSTLTIQRTQQEDSAVYLCASSPVAGGTGELFFGEGSRLTVL.

In this sample, this clone turned up a few times. The CDR3 region is CAWSRGASVNEQFF. CDR3 DNA: TGTGCCTGGAGCCGTGGGGCTAGCGTCAATGAGCAGTTCTTC. The J gene is TRBJ2-1, the V gene TRBV30, with a weak D call TRBD2 (6 bases). In germline, CDR1 is GTSNPN, CDR2 SVGIG (reference sequence). V lost 3 bases, J lost 6 bases, and 15 bases lay in between. The CDR3 sequence is 14 residues long.

This clone was counted a single time. V is TRBV30 and J is TRBJ1-2, with 7 positions matching TRBD1. This CDR3 has 12 residues. Germline V gene sequence: CDR1 GTSNPN, CDR2 SVGIG (reference sequence). The V gene end was trimmed by 5 bases and the J gene end by 3 bases; junction bases not matched to a gene: 3. The CDR3 coding sequence is TGTGCCTGGGGACAGGATTACTATGGCTACACCTTC. This sequence encodes CAWGQDYYGYTF.

This chain links TRBV9 with TRBJ2-5; 9 bases are shared with TRBD2. The trim removed 4 bases at V and 0 bases at J, leaving 10 bases unmatched. CDR1 and CDR2 from the germline V gene are SGDLS and YYNGEE. CDR3 length: 17 amino acids. CDR3: CASSLTAGLANQETQYF. The CDR3 region has the DNA TGTGCCAGCAGCTTAACCGCGGGACTAGCAAACCAAGAGACCCAGTACTTC.

The chain combines TRBV9 with TRBJ2-1; TRBD2 might be the D (6 bases). The V and J ends lost 0 bases and 6 bases respectively, with 19 bases between them. This CDR3 has 17 residues. Germline V gene data show CDR1 as SGDLS and CDR2 as YYNGEE. CDR3 bases: TGTGCCAGCAGCGTAGATATCGGGAGATCTACGGGCAATGAGCAGTTCTTC. Its protein product is CASSVDIGRSTGNEQFF.